This TCR beta chain was sequenced during a study of cytomegalovirus exposure and HLA in healthy donors. On this clone itself: Its target is unknown.

General study points: Per published reports, the classifier diagnosed cytomegalovirus status with high specificity and sensitivity. Despite most TCR sequences being rare, some public TCRs occurred in many donors.

Measured with immunoSEQ multiplex PCR; TCRdb has only the in-frame clones, and not every one. The repertoire includes 150,000 to 200,000 clones, around four fifths of them detected once, and 2% to 2.5% sits in the top ten. V gave up 6 bases and J gave up 0 bases, with 14 bases separating them. There are 15 residues in the CDR3. Germline lookup yields CDR1 LGHNA and CDR2 YNFKEQ. Sequencing used PBMCs. V is TRBV4-2 and J is TRBJ1-2; maybe TRBD1 (6 bases). This receptor was taken from a man aged 25 to 40 in good health and CMV-seropositive. CDR3: CASRPRTGSNYGYTF. CDR3 DNA sequence: TGTGCCAGCAGACCAAGAACAGGGTCTAACTATGGCTACACCTTC.